This record looks at one T cell receptor (beta chain) sequence and its context. This sample stems from a study of OX40 agonist ivuxolimab in advanced cancers. This CDR3 has 15 amino acids. The V gene end was trimmed by 5 bases and the J gene end by 4 bases; junction bases not matched to a gene: 8. Germline V gives CDR1 MNHNS, CDR2 SASEGT. Measured with immunoSEQ multiplex PCR; TCRdb has only the in-frame clones, and not every one. The sample lists 70,000 or so clones; around four fifths were seen once. The source of this sequence is an adult with an advanced solid tumor such as melanoma, head and neck, liver or kidney cancer. The starting material was CD4+ or CD8+ T cells sorted from blood, obtained in a trial of the OX40 agonist ivuxolimab. V usage is TRBV6-1 and J usage is TRBJ2-5, with 9 bases that match TRBD2. CDR3 nucleotides: TGTGCCAGCAGTCTTGAGGGTAGCGGGAGAGAGACCCAGTACTTC. This sequence encodes CASSLEGSGRETQYF.